This T cell receptor beta chain was documented in a study of beta chain features in type 1 diabetes. Notes on the study in general: A moderate, significant TCRB CDR3 shortening appeared in type 1 diabetes across four CD4+ subsets.

TCRB transcripts that were expressed got sequenced, as all of the isolated RNA had been reverse transcribed. TCRdb's copy holds only in-frame clones and misses some; the assay was immunoSEQ multiplex PCR. The data show a few hundred thousand clones, around a quarter seen once. This clone was recorded at least ten times. Its antigen remains unidentified. The V gene's germline CDR1 is SQVTM and CDR2 ANQGSEA. J gave up 4 bases and V 7 bases, and 5 bases lay outside the gene matches. The length of the CDR3 is 12 residues. This clonotype was obtained from a young man in good health. Source material: central memory CD4+ T cells from blood. This sequence joins TRBV29-1 and TRBJ2-7; 9 bases agree with TRBD1. Here the CDR3 DNA reads TGCAGCGCACGACAGGGGGGTTACGAGCAGTACTTC. Protein sequence: CSARQGGYEQYF.